A selection of T cell receptor beta chains follows, all from one sample in a study of shared clonotypes between healthy human individuals. Some clones are missing from TCRdb's copy, which holds only in-frame ones; the method was immunoSEQ multiplex PCR. The sample carries approximately 2,000,000 clones, 85% to 95% recorded once. The sequencing sample was made of naive CD8+ T cells from PBMCs. All receptors come from a man younger than 35 in good health. Some clones in this sample may be carry-over from other donors' samples. Both conserved end residues are part of each CDR3. Fields, in order: D gene, J gene, clone size, V gene, CDR3 DNA, CDR3 protein. The D gene is left open where the match is weak. Clone size, where shown, is once, few, many, or a class for clones that have expanded.

NA	TRBJ1-5	NA	TRBV18	TGTGCCAGCTCCCCGGGGGGTCCGCCCCAGCATTTT	CASSPGGPPQHF
TRBD2	TRBJ2-2	NA	TRBV5-1	TGCGCCAGCAGCTCCCTAGCGGGAGTGGCCGGGGAGCTGTTTTTT	CASSSLAGVAGELFF
NA	TRBJ2-3	NA	TRBV5-1	TGCGCCAGCAGCTCTGTATCACTTTTAGAAACATCGGATACGCAGTATTTT	CASSSVSLLETSDTQYF
TRBD1	TRBJ1-1	NA	TRBV29-1	TGCAGCGTTGAAGATCGGGACAGGGGAATGAACACTGAAGCTTTCTTT	CSVEDRDRGMNTEAFF
NA	TRBJ2-1	NA	TRBV5-1	TGCGCCAGCAGCTTGTATCTGTTCTCCTACAATGAGCAGTTCTTC	CASSLYLFSYNEQFF
NA	TRBJ2-5	NA	TRBV7-9	TGTGCCAGCAGCTTAGCTAGACAAGAGACCCAGTACTTC	CASSLARQETQYF
NA	TRBJ2-1	NA	TRBV7-9	TGTGCCAGCATTAGAGGCCAGACCCTCGAGCAGTTCTTC	CASIRGQTLEQFF
NA	TRBJ1-1	once	TRBV28	TGTGCCAGCAGTTTTCAGGGATCCACTGAAGCTTTCTTT	CASSFQGSTEAFF
NA	TRBJ2-1	NA	TRBV7-3	TGTGCCAGCAGCCCCCTTCTGTCGCAAAATGAGCAGTTCTTC	CASSPLLSQNEQFF
TRBD1	TRBJ1-5	NA	TRBV4-1	TGCGCCAGCAGCCAGGTGGACAGGGGGAATCAGCCCCAGCATTTT	CASSQVDRGNQPQHF
NA	TRBJ2-5	NA	TRBV21-1	TGTGCCAGCAGCAAAGGGGGGTTGGGCCAAGAGACCCAGTACTTC	CASSKGGLGQETQYF
NA	TRBJ2-1	NA	TRBV5-4	TGTGCCAGCAGCTTCACCGGTTATGATGAGCAGTTCTTC	CASSFTGYDEQFF
NA	TRBJ2-3	NA	TRBV2	TGTGCCAGCAGTGAAGAGCCCGATTCGCCTTACGATACGCAGTATTTT	CASSEEPDSPYDTQYF
NA	TRBJ2-1	NA	TRBV13	TGTGCCAGCAGCTTAAGACAAAATGAGCAGTTCTTC	CASSLRQNEQFF
NA	TRBJ1-3	NA	TRBV15	TGTGCCACCAGCACCCGCCTAGTCGAGGGTCTTGGAAACACCATATATTTT	CATSTRLVEGLGNTIYF
NA	TRBJ2-7	once	TRBV7-8	TGTGCCAGCAGCTTATCTAGCACCTCAAGCTCCTACGAGCAGTACTTC	CASSLSSTSSSYEQYF
TRBD2	TRBJ2-1	NA	TRBV5-1	TGCGCCAGCAGCTCCTCGGGTAGCGGGACCATTCGTATCAATGAGCAGTTCTTC	CASSSSGSGTIRINEQFF
NA	TRBJ2-1	NA	TRBV6-5	TGTGCCAGCAGTTACTTCGATGAGCAGTTCTTC	CASSYFDEQFF
TRBD1	TRBJ2-4	NA	TRBV15	TGTGCCACCAGCGACAGGGATGTCGGCAAAAACATTCAGTACTTC	CATSDRDVGKNIQYF
NA	TRBJ2-7	NA	TRBV6-5	TGTGCCAGCAGAACCTCCGGGACCGGCTCAACAGGGCAGTACTTC	CASRTSGTGSTGQYF
NA	TRBJ2-7	NA	TRBV5-1	TGCGCCAGCAGCAACCCCCCCTCCTACGAGCAGTACTTC	CASSNPPSYEQYF
NA	TRBJ1-2	NA	TRBV7-9	TGTGCCAGCAGCTGGGCCCCCCCTGGGGCTGGCTACACCTTC	CASSWAPPGAGYTF
TRBD2	TRBJ2-1	NA	TRBV29-1	TGCAGCGTGGTGCTAGCGGGAAGGGCGAATGAGCAGTTCTTC	CSVVLAGRANEQFF
NA	TRBJ2-1	NA	TRBV27	TGTGCCAGCAGTCAAACCCCCCGACTAGAGAGTGATGAGCAGTTCTTC	CASSQTPRLESDEQFF
NA	TRBJ2-5	NA	TRBV10-3	TGTGCCATCAACGGGGGTATGGAGGAGACCCAGTACTTC	CAINGGMEETQYF
TRBD1	TRBJ1-2	once	TRBV5-6	TGTGCCAGCAGCACCTCGGACAGGTCCTATGGCTACACCTTC	CASSTSDRSYGYTF
TRBD1	TRBJ1-3	NA	TRBV6-6	TGTGCCAGCAGTGACATACAGGGGACCGGAAACACCATATATTTT	CASSDIQGTGNTIYF
NA	TRBJ2-7	NA	TRBV28	TGTGCCAGCAGTTTTACAGGGAAGGGTTTCGAGCAGTACTTC	CASSFTGKGFEQYF
TRBD2	TRBJ2-7	NA	TRBV5-1	TGCGCCAGCAGCTTGGGTCTAGCGGGAGGCTACGAGCAGTACTTC	CASSLGLAGGYEQYF
TRBD1	TRBJ2-2	once	TRBV27	TGTGCCAGCAGTTCCAACAACAGGGGGCTGGGCGGGGAGCTGTTTTTT	CASSSNNRGLGGELFF
TRBD1	TRBJ2-7	NA	TRBV28	TGTGCCAGCAGTTCCCCACAGGGGACAGCCTACGAGCAGTACTTC	CASSSPQGTAYEQYF
TRBD2	TRBJ2-7	NA	TRBV12-5	TGTGCTAGTGGTTTGGGCGGGAGGCCCTACGAGCAGTACTTC	CASGLGGRPYEQYF
TRBD1	TRBJ2-7	NA	TRBV10-3	TGTGCCATCAGTGAGTCGGTGACAGGGGGGACCTACGAGCAGTACTTC	CAISESVTGGTYEQYF
TRBD1	TRBJ1-2	NA	TRBV9	TGTGCCAGCAGCGATCTGGGACAGGGAGGAATCTATGGCTACACCTTC	CASSDLGQGGIYGYTF
NA	TRBJ1-4	NA	TRBV6-5	TGTGCCAGCAGTTACTCCGAGGGTTCGAATGAAAAACTGTTTTTT	CASSYSEGSNEKLFF
NA	TRBJ2-7	NA	TRBV19	TGTGCCAGTAGCTGGGACGGCTCCTCCTACGAGCAGTACTTC	CASSWDGSSYEQYF
NA	TRBJ2-7	once	TRBV27	TGTGCCAGCAGCATCAGGGTTACCTACGAGCAGTACTTC	CASSIRVTYEQYF
TRBD2	TRBJ2-2	NA	TRBV7-9	TGTGCCAGCAGCCGGACTAGCGGGGGTGGGACCGGGGAGCTGTTTTTT	CASSRTSGGGTGELFF
NA	TRBJ2-3	NA	TRBV7-8	TGTGCCAGCAGCTTAGACGGGTCAGGTGCCCTAAACACAGATACGCAGTATTTT	CASSLDGSGALNTDTQYF
NA	TRBJ2-2	NA	TRBV4-1	TGCGCCAGCAGCCAAGGGATCAACACCGGGGAGCTGTTTTTT	CASSQGINTGELFF
TRBD2	TRBJ2-1	NA	TRBV6-5	TGTGCCAGCACCCTAGCGGGAACCCCGCACAATGAGCAGTTCTTC	CASTLAGTPHNEQFF
NA	TRBJ1-1	few	TRBV19	TGTGCCAGTAGCCGAATACAGTGGAATAGTATTGAAGCTTTCTTT	CASSRIQWNSIEAFF
TRBD1	TRBJ1-5	NA	TRBV28	TGTGCCAGCAGATCGACAGGGTCCAATCAGCCCCAGCATTTT	CASRSTGSNQPQHF